This TCR beta chain was identified in a study of shared clonotypes between healthy human individuals. As handled by the study authors: With immunoSEQ giving junction-only sequences and no quality scores, filtering differed. The protocol was immunoSEQ multiplex PCR, while the TCRdb copy is restricted to in-frame clones and leaves out a portion. The D gene and trimming were derived from the DNA, and the V and J assignments and clone size from that table. The repertoire holds about 1 million clones, with roughly 70% as singletons. The study's findings and limits: Researchers found naive subsets generally carried larger estimated richness than memory subsets. A small donor pool kept down the genetic and exposure-history diversity that was represented.

Donation came from healthy HIV-negative adults that had no recent acute infections or vaccinations. This CDR3 spans 20 amino acids. CDR1 and CDR2 from the germline V gene are SGHTS and YDEGEE. Points on this clone: Its antigen is undetermined. One end of the junction is discordant with germline, which a read error may explain. Other nucleotide sequences in the sample specify the same CDR3.

The receptor was derived from a man younger than 35 in good health. Sequences were obtained from memory CD4+ T cells sorted from blood. Subset given: CD45RA-negative fraction. J is TRBJ1-1 and V is TRBV5-8; D not resolved. CDR3 in DNA: TGTGCCAGCAGCTCGAACCTCTGGACCGCTCTTAATTCCATGAACACTGAAGCCTTCTTT. Translation gives CASSSNLWTALNSMNTEAFF.